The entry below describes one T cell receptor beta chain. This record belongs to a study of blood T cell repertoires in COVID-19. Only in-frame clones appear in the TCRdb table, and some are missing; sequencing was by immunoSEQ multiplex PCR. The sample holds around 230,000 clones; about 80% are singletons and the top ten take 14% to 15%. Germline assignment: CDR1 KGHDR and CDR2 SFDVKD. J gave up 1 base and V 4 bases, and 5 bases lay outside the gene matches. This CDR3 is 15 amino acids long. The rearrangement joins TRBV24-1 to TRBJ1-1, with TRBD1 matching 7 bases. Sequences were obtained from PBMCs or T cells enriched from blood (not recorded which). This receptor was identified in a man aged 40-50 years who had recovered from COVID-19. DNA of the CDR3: TGTGCCACCAGTGACCCCCGGACAGGGAACACTGAAGCTTTCTTT. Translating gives CATSDPRTGNTEAFF.